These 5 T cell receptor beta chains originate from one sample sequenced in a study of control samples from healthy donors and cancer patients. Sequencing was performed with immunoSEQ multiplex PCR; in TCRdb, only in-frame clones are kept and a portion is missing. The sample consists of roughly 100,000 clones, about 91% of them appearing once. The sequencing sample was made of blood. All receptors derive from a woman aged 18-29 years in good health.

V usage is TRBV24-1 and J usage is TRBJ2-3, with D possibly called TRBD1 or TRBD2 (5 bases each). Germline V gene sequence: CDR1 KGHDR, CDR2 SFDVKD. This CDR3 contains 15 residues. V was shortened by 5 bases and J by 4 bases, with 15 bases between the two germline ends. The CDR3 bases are TGTGCCACCAGTGCCCCTGGGGGAGAGGCAGATACGCAGTATTTT. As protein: CATSAPGGEADTQYF.

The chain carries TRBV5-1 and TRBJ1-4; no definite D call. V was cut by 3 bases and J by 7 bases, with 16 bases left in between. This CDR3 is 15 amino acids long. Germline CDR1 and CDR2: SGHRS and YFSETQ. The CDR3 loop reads CASSSNKFNGEKLFF. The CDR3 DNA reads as TGCGCCAGCAGCTCCAACAAATTTAACGGTGAAAAACTGTTTTTT.

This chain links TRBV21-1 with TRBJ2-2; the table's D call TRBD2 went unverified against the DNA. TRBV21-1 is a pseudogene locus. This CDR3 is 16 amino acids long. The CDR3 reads CASSKGASGGAGELFF. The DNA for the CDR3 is TGTGCCAGCAGCAAAGGGGCTAGCGGGGGTGCCGGGGAGCTGTTTTTT.

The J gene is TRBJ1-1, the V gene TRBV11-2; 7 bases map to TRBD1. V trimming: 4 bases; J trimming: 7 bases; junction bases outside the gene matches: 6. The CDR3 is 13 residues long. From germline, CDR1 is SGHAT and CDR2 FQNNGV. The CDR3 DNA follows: TGTGCCAGCAGCTCGACAGGGACCTATGAAGCTTTCTTT. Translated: CASSSTGTYEAFF.

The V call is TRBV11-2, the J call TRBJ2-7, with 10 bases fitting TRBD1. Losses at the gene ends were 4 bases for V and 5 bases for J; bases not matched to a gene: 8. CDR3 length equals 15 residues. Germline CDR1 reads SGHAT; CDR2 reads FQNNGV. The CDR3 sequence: CASSSEGGQGNEQYF. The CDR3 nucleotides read TGTGCCAGCAGCTCCGAGGGGGGACAGGGGAACGAGCAGTACTTC. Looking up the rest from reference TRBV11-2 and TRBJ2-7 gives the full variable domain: EAGVAQSPRYKIIEKRQSVAFWCNPISGHATLYWYQQILGQGPKLLIQFQNNGVVDDSQLPKDRFSAERLKGVDSTLKIQPAKLEDSAVYLCASSSEGGQGNEQYFGPGTRLTVT.